The 27 T cell receptor beta chains listed next were all sequenced from one sample in a study of cytomegalovirus exposure and HLA in healthy donors. The primer mix had 60 Vbeta and 13 Jbeta primers. TCRdb's table, derived via immunoSEQ multiplex PCR, lists solely in-frame clones and lacks some. This table holds some 130,000 clones, roughly four fifths found once. The sample comprised PBMCs. Every receptor here comes from a woman in her 50s in good health and CMV-seropositive.

CDR3 residues: CASSLRGAGTDTQYF. CDR3 in DNA: TGTGCCAGCAGCTTACGGGGGGCCGGCACAGATACGCAGTATTTT. V and J are TRBV7-9 and TRBJ2-3, with a weak D call TRBD2 (7 bases). The CDR3 runs 15 residues. V lost 2 bases to trimming and J lost 1 base, with 10 bases between them. Germline lookup yields CDR1 SEHNR and CDR2 FQNEAQ (reference sequence).

The chain has TRBV5-4 and TRBJ1-4; D is undetermined. Looked up from germline, CDR1 is SGHNT and CDR2 is YYREEE (reference sequence). CDR3 size: 14 residues. V was pared by 3 bases and J by 0 bases, with 6 bases between. Here the CDR3 reads CASSSTATNEKLFF. DNA for the CDR3: TGTGCCAGCAGCTCCACGGCAACTAATGAAAAACTGTTTTTT.

V gene TRBV7-3 combines with J gene TRBJ2-7; weak D call: TRBD2 (6 bases). The J call may not be correct, given that the DNA end is closer to TRBJ2-1. CDR1 and CDR2 from the germline V gene are SGHTA and FQGTGA. The CDR3 has 11 amino acids. The CDR3 sequence: CASSEGGEQFF. Here the CDR3 DNA reads TGTGCCAGCAGCGAGGGAGGTGAGCAGTTCTTC.

As DNA, the CDR3 is TGTGCCAGTAGTATCTCTAGCGGGGGGCCGCAAGAGACCCAGTACTTC. As protein: CASSISSGGPQETQYF. The chain couples TRBV19 to TRBJ2-5; TRBD2 matches at 11 bases. Germline V gene sequence: CDR1 LNHDA, CDR2 SQIVND (reference sequence). V was pared by 3 bases and J by 2 bases, with 5 bases of the junction left unmatched. CDR3 length: 16 residues.

The chain carries TRBV11-2 and TRBJ2-7; 11 bases align to TRBD2. CDR3 length: 16 residues. Trimming took 3 bases from V and 3 from J; bases not matched to a gene: 7. Germline-derived CDR1 and CDR2 are SGHAT and FQNNGV. CDR3 in DNA: TGTGCCAGCAGCTTGGGACGACTAGCGGGGCACTACGAGCAGTACTTC. Translated: CASSLGRLAGHYEQYF.

Only one count was recorded for this clone. V gene TRBV5-1 combines with J gene TRBJ2-3; 11 nucleotides match TRBD2. The CDR3 totals 13 residues. The junction had 5 bases not matched to a gene; V was cut back by 4 bases and J by 10 bases. CDR1 and CDR2 from the germline V gene are SGHRS and YFSETQ. CDR3 DNA sequence: TGCGCCAGCAGCATACTAGCGGGGGAGGCGCAGTATTTT. It encodes CASSILAGEAQYF.

The gene calls are TRBV5-4 and TRBJ1-4, with TRBD1 matching over 8 bases. The V segment lost 3 bases and the J segment 6 bases; nucleotides outside the gene matches: 4. Germline V gives CDR1 SGHNT, CDR2 YYREEE (reference sequence). CDR3 length: 14 amino acids. CDR3 loop: CASSSDRAYEKLFF. Here the CDR3 DNA reads TGTGCCAGCAGCTCGGACAGGGCCTATGAAAAACTGTTTTTT.

V is TRBV5-6 and J is TRBJ1-2; TRBD1 is a possible D gene (5 bases). The V gene lost 4 bases and the J gene lost 3 bases, with 19 bases spanning the gap. The CDR3 runs to 16 residues. CDR1 is SGHDT, CDR2 YYEEEE, per germline. The CDR3 sequence is CASSPPRAGWDYGYTF. The CDR3 DNA is TGTGCCAGCAGCCCCCCCCGGGCAGGGTGGGACTATGGCTACACCTTC.

This clone has only one observation. V is TRBV2 and J is TRBJ1-2; 7 nucleotides align to TRBD1. Germline V lookup: CDR1 SNHLY, CDR2 FYNNEI. The CDR3 covers 17 residues. V shed 3 bases and J 2 bases; nucleotides not matched to a gene: 12. CDR3 sequence: CASSDPVTGSKNYGYTF. The CDR3 DNA reads TGTGCCAGCAGTGATCCGGTGACAGGGAGTAAGAACTATGGCTACACCTTC.

The chain has TRBV15 and TRBJ2-5, with 10 bases aligning to TRBD2. With 0 bases clipped from V and 5 bases from J, the junction kept 9 bases outside the gene matches. The CDR3 has 17 amino acids. CDR1 is LNHNV and CDR2 is YYDKDF in the germline V gene (reference sequence). As DNA, the CDR3 is TGTGCCACCAGCAGAGATCGGTTAGCGGGGGGAGGGGAGACCCAGTACTTC. This sequence encodes CATSRDRLAGGGETQYF.

V usage is TRBV28 and J usage is TRBJ1-2; perhaps TRBD1 as D (5 bases). This CDR3 has 16 residues. Trimming removed 2 bases at V and 5 bases at J, with 18 bases between. Germline values: CDR1 MDHEN, CDR2 SYDVKM. The CDR3 DNA reads as TGTGCCAGCAGTTTAAATGGGGGGTCTCGCCTTTATGGCTACACCTTC. It codes for CASSLNGGSRLYGYTF.

The sample holds one count of this clone. The chain links TRBV4-2 to TRBJ2-3; 9 bases are shared with TRBD2. The CDR3 totals 16 residues. Germline CDR1 is LGHNA and CDR2 is YNFKEQ. V gave up 4 bases and J gave up 2 bases; unmatched junction bases: 7. The DNA of the CDR3 is TGTGCCAGCAGCCCCCCGGGACTAGCCCACACAGATACGCAGTATTTT. Translation: CASSPPGLAHTDTQYF.

The chain uses TRBV11-3 and TRBJ1-1; 8 nucleotides match TRBD1. V lost 5 bases to trimming and J lost 7 bases; unmatched junction nucleotides: 12. The CDR3 has 15 amino acids. Germline CDR1 SGHNT, CDR2 YENEEA. CDR3 residues: CASSLGAGGAGEAFF. The CDR3 region has the DNA TGTGCCAGCAGCCTGGGGGCAGGGGGCGCCGGTGAAGCTTTCTTT.

J is TRBJ1-6 and V is TRBV19; possible D gene TRBD1, 5 bases. Trimming took 5 bases from V and 7 from J, leaving 12 bases between them. The germline V gene encodes CDR1 LNHDA and CDR2 SQIVND (reference sequence). The CDR3 extends over 14 amino acids. CDR3 protein: CASSVQEGNSPLHF. In nucleotides, the CDR3 is TGTGCCAGTAGTGTACAGGAGGGGAATTCACCCCTCCACTTT.

The V gene is TRBV9, the J gene TRBJ2-1; 12 bases fit TRBD2. Germline V CDR1 and CDR2: SGDLS, YYNGEE. The CDR3 spans 13 residues. The V segment lost 0 bases and the J segment 15 bases; nucleotides outside the gene matches: 4. The chain's CDR3 is CASSVASGGAPFF. CDR3 DNA sequence: TGTGCCAGCAGCGTAGCTAGCGGGGGGGCCCCGTTCTTC.

This clone was recorded once. The chain carries TRBV10-2 and TRBJ1-2; a possible D gene is TRBD1 (6 bases). This CDR3 comprises 13 residues. Germline V lookup: CDR1 WSHSY, CDR2 SAAADI. V lost 10 bases and J lost 8, with 20 bases in between. The CDR3 DNA reads as TGCGCCACCACGACAGGACCGAGGGGAGGCTACACCTTC. It yields the protein CATTTGPRGGYTF.

The chain has TRBV7-3 and TRBJ2-2; D may be TRBD1 (6 bases). V was shortened by 5 bases and J by 8 bases, with 9 bases between the two germline ends. Germline CDR1 SGHTA, CDR2 FQGTGA. The CDR3 has 12 amino acids. The CDR3 DNA reads as TGTGCCAGCAGCATAGACAGGGGGGAGCTGTTTTTT. It is translated as CASSIDRGELFF.

The rearrangement joins TRBV10-1 to TRBJ2-7, with 8 bases that match TRBD1. The CDR3 extends over 14 amino acids. CDR1 and CDR2 (germline): WNHNN, SYGVQD (reference sequence). J lost 6 bases, V lost 4 bases, and 8 bases had no gene match. CDR3: CASSGTGTPCEQYF. The DNA for the CDR3 is TGCGCCAGCAGTGGGACAGGGACCCCCTGCGAGCAGTACTTC.

The chain is built from TRBV10-2 and TRBJ1-5; 8 bases align to TRBD1. Germline V lookup: CDR1 WSHSY, CDR2 SAAADI. V dropped 2 bases and J dropped 7; count of bases not matched to a gene: 10. The CDR3 consists of 16 residues. CDR3 amino acids: CASSEPRQGRDQPQHF. The CDR3 DNA reads TGCGCCAGCAGTGAGCCGAGACAGGGGAGGGACCAGCCCCAGCATTTT.

This clone was seen more than once but under ten times. The rearrangement uses TRBV7-3 and TRBJ2-1; 8 nucleotides line up with TRBD2. The CDR3 covers 15 residues. Germline V gene lookup returns CDR1 SGHTA and CDR2 FQGTGA. Losses at the gene ends were 4 bases for V and 5 bases for J; bases not matched to a gene: 7. CDR3 coding DNA: TGTGCCAGCAGCTCTCACCTACTAGCGGACAATGAGCAGTTCTTC. It yields the protein CASSSHLLADNEQFF.

This clone was recorded a few times. The chain couples TRBV28 to TRBJ2-3; D is unresolved. The germline V gene encodes CDR1 MDHEN and CDR2 SYDVKM. The CDR3 extends over 18 amino acids. Trimming stripped 1 base from V and 0 bases from J, with 17 bases between. The CDR3: CASSLFRGFLLSTDTQYF. For the CDR3, the DNA is TGTGCCAGCAGTTTATTTAGAGGATTTCTTTTAAGCACAGATACGCAGTATTTT.

This sequence joins TRBV14 and TRBJ2-7; tentative D call: TRBD1 (5 bases). The CDR3 sequence is 9 residues long. Germline V gene sequence: CDR1 SGHDN, CDR2 FVKESK. DNA for the CDR3: TGTGAAGGGGTTTACGAGCAGTACTTC. Protein sequence: CEGVYEQYF. Full variable domain (remainder filled in from reference TRBV14 and TRBJ2-7): EAGVTQFPSHSVIEKGQTVTLRCDPISGHDNLYWYRRVMGKEIKFLLHFVKESKQDESGMPNNRFLAERTGGTYSTLKVQPAELEDSGVYFCEGVYEQYFGPGTRLTVT.

This clone was counted a single time. The rearrangement links TRBV7-8 to TRBJ1-2; TRBD1 agrees at 7 bases. V was clipped by 4 bases and J by 4 bases; unmatched bases: 15. The CDR3 length is 17 residues. CDR1 SGHVS and CDR2 FQNEAQ come from the germline V gene. This chain's CDR3 is CASSSSTDGTVFYGYTF. The CDR3 DNA reads as TGTGCCAGCAGCTCCTCTACCGATGGGACAGTTTTCTATGGCTACACCTTC.

The rearrangement uses TRBV6-1 and TRBJ2-1, with no clear D. V was cut by 8 bases and J by 7 bases, with 12 bases left in between. Germline V gives CDR1 MNHNS, CDR2 SASEGT. The CDR3 is 12 amino acids. The CDR3 DNA reads as TGTGCCAGCCTTAGAATCTTGAATGAGCAGTTCTTC. Translating it yields CASLRILNEQFF.

The chain combines TRBV2 with TRBJ2-7; 7 nucleotides align to TRBD2. Trimming removed 5 bases from V and 5 bases from J; junction bases left unmatched: 9. Germline CDR1 reads SNHLY; CDR2 reads FYNNEI. CDR3 length equals 14 residues. The CDR3, as DNA: TGTGCCAGCAGTCGGACTAGATTGGATCACGAGCAGTACTTC. Protein sequence: CASSRTRLDHEQYF.

This clone appeared a few times. The chain combines TRBV7-9 with TRBJ1-1; D unresolved. V gave up 3 bases and J gave up 1 base, with 6 bases separating them. CDR3 length: 13 residues. Germline CDR1 is SEHNR and CDR2 is FQNEAQ (reference sequence). The CDR3 coding sequence is TGTGCCAGCAGCTTGACGGGGAACACTGAAGCTTTCTTT. Protein sequence: CASSLTGNTEAFF.

The CDR3 coding sequence is TGTGCCAGCAGCTCCGGACTAGCGGGGGACCGCAAGTACTTC. This gives the protein CASSSGLAGDRKYF. This chain links TRBV5-6 with TRBJ2-5, with 13 bases matching TRBD2. The length of the CDR3 is 14 residues. The germline V gene encodes CDR1 SGHDT and CDR2 YYEEEE. J gave up 12 bases and V 3 bases, and 8 bases lay outside the gene matches.